The count of the clone carrying this T cell receptor beta chain is one. The antigen remains unidentified. Next came a second PCR, run for about 6 to 12 cycles, which used a sample-barcoded 5' primer along with a J-beta primer mix. One entry per CDR3 protein results from TCRdb running MiXCR on the 5' RACE reads. The profile shows 600,000 to 850,000 distinct CDR3 sequences, roughly 41% of them singletons. The data were obtained in a study of blood T cells in healthy people across ages. Study overall: Capture via template switching afforded approximately one barcoded beta molecule per two T cells.

CDR1 is LGHDT and CDR2 is YNNKEL in the germline V gene (reference sequence). Trimming left V 0 bases short and J 1 base short, with 8 bases between. The CDR3 loop spans 15 amino acids. Study outcomes and limitations: Higher diversity and more naive CD4+ cells were features of long-lived donors, compared to aged donors.

Aged about 6 to 90, donors were systemically healthy Caucasians from Russia. Sequenced material: blood. This receptor was obtained from a woman aged 55-69 years in good health. V usage is TRBV3-1 and J usage is TRBJ2-3, with a possible D match to TRBD2 (5 bases). CDR3 in DNA: TGTGCCAGCAGCCAAGATATCGGGGGCACAGATACGCAGTATTTT. Translation gives CASSQDIGGTDTQYF.